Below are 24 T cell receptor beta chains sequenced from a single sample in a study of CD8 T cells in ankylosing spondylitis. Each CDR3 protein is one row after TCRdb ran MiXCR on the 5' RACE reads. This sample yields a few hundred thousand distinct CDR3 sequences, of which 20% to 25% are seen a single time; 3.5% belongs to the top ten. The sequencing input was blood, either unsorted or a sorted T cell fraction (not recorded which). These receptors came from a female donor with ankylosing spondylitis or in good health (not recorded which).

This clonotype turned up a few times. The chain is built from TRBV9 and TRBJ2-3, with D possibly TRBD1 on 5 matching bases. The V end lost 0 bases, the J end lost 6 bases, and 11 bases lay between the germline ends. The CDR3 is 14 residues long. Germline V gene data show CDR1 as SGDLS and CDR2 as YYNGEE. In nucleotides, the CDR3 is TGTGCCAGCAGCGTAGTTGGCAGGGATGATACGCAGTATTTT. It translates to CASSVVGRDDTQYF.

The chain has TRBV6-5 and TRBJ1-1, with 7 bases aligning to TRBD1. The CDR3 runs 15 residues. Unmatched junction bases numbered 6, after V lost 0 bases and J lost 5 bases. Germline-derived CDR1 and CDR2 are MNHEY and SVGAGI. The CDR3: CASSYSGRGWTEAFF. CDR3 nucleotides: TGTGCCAGCAGTTACTCGGGCAGGGGGTGGACTGAAGCTTTCTTT.

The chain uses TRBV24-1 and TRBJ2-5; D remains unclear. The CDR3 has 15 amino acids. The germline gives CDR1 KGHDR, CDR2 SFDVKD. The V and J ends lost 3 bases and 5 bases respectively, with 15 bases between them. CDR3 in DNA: TGTGCCACCAGTGATGCAAGGGTTGGGATGGAGACCCAGTACTTC. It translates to CATSDARVGMETQYF.

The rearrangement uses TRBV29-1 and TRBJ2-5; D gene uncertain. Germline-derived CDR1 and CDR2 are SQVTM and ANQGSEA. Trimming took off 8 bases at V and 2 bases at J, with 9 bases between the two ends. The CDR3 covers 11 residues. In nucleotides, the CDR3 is TGCAGCTCAAGGGTGCAAGAGACCCAGTACTTC. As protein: CSSRVQETQYF.

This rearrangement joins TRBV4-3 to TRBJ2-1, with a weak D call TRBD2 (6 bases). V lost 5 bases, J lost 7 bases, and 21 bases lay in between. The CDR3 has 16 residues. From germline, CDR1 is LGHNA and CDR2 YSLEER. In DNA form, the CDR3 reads TGCGCCAGCAGCTTAGTTCGGGACTCGTCGACGAATGAGCAGTTCTTC. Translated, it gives CASSLVRDSSTNEQFF.

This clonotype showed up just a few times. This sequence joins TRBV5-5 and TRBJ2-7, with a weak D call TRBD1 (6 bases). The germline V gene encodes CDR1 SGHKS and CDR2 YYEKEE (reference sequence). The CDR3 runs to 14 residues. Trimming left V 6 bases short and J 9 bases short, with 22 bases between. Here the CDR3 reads CASTNRDTIRAQYF. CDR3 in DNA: TGTGCCAGCACGAACAGGGACACTATACGAGCGCAGTACTTC.

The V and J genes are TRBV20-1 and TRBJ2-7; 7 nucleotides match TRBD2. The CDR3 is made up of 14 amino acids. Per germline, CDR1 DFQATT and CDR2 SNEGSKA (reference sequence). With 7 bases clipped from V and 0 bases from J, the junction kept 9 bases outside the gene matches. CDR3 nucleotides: TGCAGTGTTCGCCCCCCTAGCGGCTCCTACGAGCAGTACTTC. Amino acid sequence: CSVRPPSGSYEQYF.

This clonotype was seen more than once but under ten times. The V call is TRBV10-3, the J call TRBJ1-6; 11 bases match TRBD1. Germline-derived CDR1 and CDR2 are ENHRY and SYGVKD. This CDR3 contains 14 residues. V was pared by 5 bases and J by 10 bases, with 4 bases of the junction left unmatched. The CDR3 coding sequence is TGTGCCATCAGTAGGGACAGGGGGGAATCACCCCTCCACTTT. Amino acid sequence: CAISRDRGESPLHF.

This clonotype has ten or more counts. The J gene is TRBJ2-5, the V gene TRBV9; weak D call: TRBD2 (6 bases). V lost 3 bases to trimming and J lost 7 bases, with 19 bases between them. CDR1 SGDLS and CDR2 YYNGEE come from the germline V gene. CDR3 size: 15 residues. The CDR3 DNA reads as TGTGCCAGCAGCGAGACTAGTGATATTTTCCGGACCCAGTACTTC. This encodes CASSETSDIFRTQYF.

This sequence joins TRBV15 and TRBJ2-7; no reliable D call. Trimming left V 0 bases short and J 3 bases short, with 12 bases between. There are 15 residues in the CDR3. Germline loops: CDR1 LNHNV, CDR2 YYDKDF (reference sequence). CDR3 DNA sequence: TGTGCCACCAGCAGAGATAGACGGAGTGACTACGAGCAGTACTTC. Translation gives CATSRDRRSDYEQYF.

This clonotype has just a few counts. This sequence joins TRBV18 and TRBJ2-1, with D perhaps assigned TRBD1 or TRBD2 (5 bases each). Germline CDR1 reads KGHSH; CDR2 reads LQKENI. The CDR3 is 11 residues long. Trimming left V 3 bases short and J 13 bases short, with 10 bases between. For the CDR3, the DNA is TGTGCCAGCTCACCCGGGGCCTATCAGTTCTTC. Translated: CASSPGAYQFF.

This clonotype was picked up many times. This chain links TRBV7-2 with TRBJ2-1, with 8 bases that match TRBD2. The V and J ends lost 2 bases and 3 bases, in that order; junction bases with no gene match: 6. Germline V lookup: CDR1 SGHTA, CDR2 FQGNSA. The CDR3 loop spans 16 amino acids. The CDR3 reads CASSLNGGRSYNEQFF. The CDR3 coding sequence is TGTGCCAGCAGCTTAAATGGCGGGAGGAGCTACAATGAGCAGTTCTTC.

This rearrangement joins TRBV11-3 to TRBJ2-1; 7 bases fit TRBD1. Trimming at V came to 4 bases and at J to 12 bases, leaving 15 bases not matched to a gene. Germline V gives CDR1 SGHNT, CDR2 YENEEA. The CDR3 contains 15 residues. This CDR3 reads CASSSGGQGMSRQFF. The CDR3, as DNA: TGTGCCAGCAGCTCAGGGGGACAAGGCATGTCGAGGCAGTTCTTC.

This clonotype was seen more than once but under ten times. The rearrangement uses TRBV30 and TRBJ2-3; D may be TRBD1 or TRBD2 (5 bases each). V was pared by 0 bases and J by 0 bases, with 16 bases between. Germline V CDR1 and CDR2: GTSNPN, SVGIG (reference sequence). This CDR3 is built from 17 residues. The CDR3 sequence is CAWSVEGSPLSTDTQYF. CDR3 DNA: TGTGCCTGGAGTGTTGAGGGGTCCCCGTTAAGCACAGATACGCAGTATTTT.

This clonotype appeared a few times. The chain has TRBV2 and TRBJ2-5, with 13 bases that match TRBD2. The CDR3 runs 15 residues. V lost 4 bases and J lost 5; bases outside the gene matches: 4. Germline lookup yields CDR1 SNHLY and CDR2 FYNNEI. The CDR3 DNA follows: TGTGCCAGCAGTGGACTAGCGGGAGGAGCGGAGACCCAGTACTTC. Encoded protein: CASSGLAGGAETQYF.

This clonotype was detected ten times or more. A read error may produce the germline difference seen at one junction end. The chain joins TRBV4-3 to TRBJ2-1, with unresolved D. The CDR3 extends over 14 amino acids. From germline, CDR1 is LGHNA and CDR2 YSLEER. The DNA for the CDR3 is TGCGCCAGCAGCCAAGATCGAATGAACAATGGGCAGTTCTTC. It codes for CASSQDRMNNGQFF.

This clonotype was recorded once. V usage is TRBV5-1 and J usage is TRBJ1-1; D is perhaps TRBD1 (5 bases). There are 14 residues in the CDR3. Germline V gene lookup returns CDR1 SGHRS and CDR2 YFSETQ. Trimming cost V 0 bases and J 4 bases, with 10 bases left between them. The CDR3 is CASSLAGAGTEAFF. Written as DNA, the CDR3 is TGCGCCAGCAGCTTGGCTGGGGCGGGCACTGAAGCTTTCTTT.

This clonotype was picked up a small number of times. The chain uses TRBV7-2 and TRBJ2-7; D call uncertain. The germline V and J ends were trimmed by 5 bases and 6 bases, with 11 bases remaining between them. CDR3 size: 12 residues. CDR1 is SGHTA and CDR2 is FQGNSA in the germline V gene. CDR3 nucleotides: TGTGCCAGCAGCCCCAACCTCCCCGAGCAGTACTTC. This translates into CASSPNLPEQYF.

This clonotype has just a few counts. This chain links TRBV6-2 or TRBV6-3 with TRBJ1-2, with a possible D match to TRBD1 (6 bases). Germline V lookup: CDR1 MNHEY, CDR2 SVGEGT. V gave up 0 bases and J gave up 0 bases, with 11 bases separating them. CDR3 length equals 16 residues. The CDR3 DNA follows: TGTGCCAGCAGTTACTCCGGACAGTCGTCTAACTATGGCTACACCTTC. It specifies CASSYSGQSSNYGYTF.

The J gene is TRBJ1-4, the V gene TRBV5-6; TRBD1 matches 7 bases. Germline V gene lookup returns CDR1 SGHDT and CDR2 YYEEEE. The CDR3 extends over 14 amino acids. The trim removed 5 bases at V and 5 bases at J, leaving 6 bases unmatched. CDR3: CASSRDSYNEKLFF. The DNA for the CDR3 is TGTGCCAGCAGTCGGGACAGTTACAATGAAAAACTGTTTTTT.

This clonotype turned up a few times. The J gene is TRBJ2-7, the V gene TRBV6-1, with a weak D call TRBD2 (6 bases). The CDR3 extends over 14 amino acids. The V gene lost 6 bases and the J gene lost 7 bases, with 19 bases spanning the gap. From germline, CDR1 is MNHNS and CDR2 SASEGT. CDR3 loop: CASRRDLDLREQYF. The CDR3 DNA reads TGTGCCAGCAGGCGGGACCTCGACCTTAGGGAGCAGTACTTC.

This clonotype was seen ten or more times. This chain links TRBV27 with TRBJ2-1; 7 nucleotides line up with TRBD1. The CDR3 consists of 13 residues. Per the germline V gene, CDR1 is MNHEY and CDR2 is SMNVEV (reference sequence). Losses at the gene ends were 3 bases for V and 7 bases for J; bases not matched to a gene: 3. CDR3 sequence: CASSLYRGNEQFF. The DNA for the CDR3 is TGTGCCAGCAGTTTGTACAGGGGAAATGAGCAGTTCTTC.

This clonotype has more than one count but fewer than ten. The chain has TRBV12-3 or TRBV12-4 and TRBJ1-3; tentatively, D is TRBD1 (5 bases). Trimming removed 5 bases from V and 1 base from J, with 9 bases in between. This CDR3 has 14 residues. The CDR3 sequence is CASSTGASGNTIYF. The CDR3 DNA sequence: TGTGCCAGCAGTACCGGGGCATCTGGAAACACCATATATTTT.

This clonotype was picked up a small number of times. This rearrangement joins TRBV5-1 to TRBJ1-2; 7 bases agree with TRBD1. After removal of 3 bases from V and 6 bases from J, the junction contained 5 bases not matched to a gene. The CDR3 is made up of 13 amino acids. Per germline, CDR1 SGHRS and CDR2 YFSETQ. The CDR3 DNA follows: TGCGCCAGCAGCTATGACAGGGCAAATGGCTACACCTTC. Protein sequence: CASSYDRANGYTF. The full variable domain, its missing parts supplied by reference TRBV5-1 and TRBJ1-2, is KAGVTQTPRYLIKTRGQQVTLSCSPISGHRSVSWYQQTPGQGLQFLFEYFSETQRNKGNFPGRFSGRQFSNSRSEMNVSTLELGDSALYLCASSYDRANGYTFGSGTRLTVV.